The T cell receptor (beta chain) described here comes from a study of post-analysis software for immune sequencing data. Unique molecular identifiers were built into the TCR beta cDNA libraries. In TCRdb, the PCR reads were re-called with MiXCR into one record per CDR3 protein. The sample lists some 690,000 distinct CDR3 sequences; 25% to 30% were seen once. Trimming pared 3 bases from V and 7 bases from J, leaving 7 bases between. Germline CDR1 MNHNY, CDR2 SVGAGI (reference sequence). The CDR3 covers 11 residues. Study-wide points: Normalized Chao1 diversity was significantly reduced in patients versus controls. Included in a set of four or five TRBV segments more frequent in patients than controls were TRBV5-6, TRBV5-1 and TRBV20-1.

Of note for this clonotype: Its antigen is unidentified.

The chain couples TRBV6-6 to TRBJ2-7; the D is unclear. The TCR originated in a girl aged 5 to 17 with multiple sclerosis. Sequencing was carried out using blood. The CDR3: CASSYMDEQYF. The CDR3 DNA reads TGTGCCAGCAGTTATATGGATGAGCAGTACTTC.